This is a list of T cell receptor beta chains from one sample in a study of Tregs in tolerant kidney transplant recipients. TCRdb keeps only in-frame clones here, not all; method: immunoSEQ multiplex PCR. This sample carries hundreds of thousands of clones, more than 65% of them seen once, and the ten largest clones take over 0.5%. Material for sequencing was CD4+ T cells from blood. These receptor sequences come from a human donor in good health. The CDR3 runs from the conserved cysteine through the conserved F or W. Fields, in order: J gene, V gene, D gene, clone size, CDR3 DNA, CDR3 protein. The D gene is left open where the match is weak. The size entry is marked missing in some rows and otherwise reads once, few, many or a size class.

j_gene: TRBJ1-1; v_gene: TRBV5-1; d_gene: TRBD1; abundance: few; CDR3nt: TGCGCCAGCAGCTTGAACCTAGGGGGCGTGAACACTGAAGCTTTCTTT; CDR3aa: CASSLNLGGVNTEAFF
j_gene: TRBJ2-1; v_gene: TRBV19; d_gene: TRBD2; abundance: -; CDR3nt: TGTGCCAGTAGTATTAGAGGCGGGGGGGCCCAGAGCTCCTACAATGAGCAGTTCTTC; CDR3aa: CASSIRGGGAQSSYNEQFF
j_gene: TRBJ1-1; v_gene: TRBV5-8; d_gene: -; abundance: -; CDR3nt: TGTGCCAGCAGCCCGGGACAAGTGAACACTGAAGCTTTCTTT; CDR3aa: CASSPGQVNTEAFF
j_gene: TRBJ2-2; v_gene: TRBV11-1; d_gene: -; abundance: -; CDR3nt: TGTGCCAGCAGCTTGTTAAGGGGGACCGGGGAGCTGTTTTTT; CDR3aa: CASSLLRGTGELFF
j_gene: TRBJ1-2; v_gene: TRBV27; d_gene: TRBD1; abundance: -; CDR3nt: TGTGCCAGCAACTCAGACAGGGTCCCTGGCTACACCTTC; CDR3aa: CASNSDRVPGYTF
j_gene: TRBJ2-7; v_gene: TRBV7-6; d_gene: TRBD1; abundance: -; CDR3nt: TGTGCCAGCAGCGTCCGGACAGGGCACGGCGAGCAGTACTTC; CDR3aa: CASSVRTGHGEQYF
j_gene: TRBJ1-6; v_gene: TRBV5-1; d_gene: -; abundance: -; CDR3nt: TGCGCCAGCAGCTTGGCCCCGATCAGGGGAGACAATTCACCCCTCCACTTT; CDR3aa: CASSLAPIRGDNSPLHF
j_gene: TRBJ2-2; v_gene: TRBV4-1; d_gene: -; abundance: -; CDR3nt: TGCGCCAGCAGCCAAGCCGGGACACCCGGGGAGCTGTTTTTT; CDR3aa: CASSQAGTPGELFF
j_gene: TRBJ1-5; v_gene: TRBV18; d_gene: TRBD1; abundance: -; CDR3nt: TGTGCCAGCTCAGGTCAGGGGGCTAGCAATCAGCCCCAGCATTTT; CDR3aa: CASSGQGASNQPQHF
j_gene: TRBJ2-7; v_gene: TRBV2; d_gene: TRBD2; abundance: -; CDR3nt: TGTGCCAGCATCCTGGGACTAGCGGGAGAAGAGCAGTACTTC; CDR3aa: CASILGLAGEEQYF
j_gene: TRBJ2-2; v_gene: TRBV4-2; d_gene: -; abundance: -; CDR3nt: TGTGCCAGCAGCCAAGATAGGGGGGTCAGGATGAAGCTGTTTTTT; CDR3aa: CASSQDRGVRMKLFF
j_gene: TRBJ2-3; v_gene: TRBV7-2; d_gene: -; abundance: -; CDR3nt: TGTGCCAGCAGCTTAGCGACAGATACGCAGTATTTT; CDR3aa: CASSLATDTQYF
j_gene: TRBJ2-6; v_gene: TRBV7-9; d_gene: TRBD1; abundance: -; CDR3nt: TGTGCCAGCAGCTTAGGAGGCAGGGGGCCCGGGGCCAACGTCCTGACTTTC; CDR3aa: CASSLGGRGPGANVLTF
j_gene: TRBJ1-2; v_gene: TRBV6-1; d_gene: TRBD1; abundance: -; CDR3nt: TGTGCCAGCAGTGGGACAGGGATGGGTGGCCTTTATGGCTACACCTTC; CDR3aa: CASSGTGMGGLYGYTF
j_gene: TRBJ2-5; v_gene: TRBV29-1; d_gene: -; abundance: -; CDR3nt: TGCAGCGCCAGGACCAGACAAGAGACCCAGTACTTC; CDR3aa: CSARTRQETQYF
j_gene: TRBJ2-1; v_gene: TRBV7-6; d_gene: -; abundance: -; CDR3nt: TGTGCCAGCAGCTTAGTGGGCACTCGAAACTCCTACAATGAGCAGTTCTTC; CDR3aa: CASSLVGTRNSYNEQFF
j_gene: TRBJ1-3; v_gene: TRBV6-5; d_gene: -; abundance: -; CDR3nt: TGTGCCAGCAGTTACTCAAGGCTCCACGGAAACACCATATATTTT; CDR3aa: CASSYSRLHGNTIYF
j_gene: TRBJ1-5; v_gene: TRBV30; d_gene: TRBD1; abundance: -; CDR3nt: TGTGCCTGGAGTTATTGGGGACAGGGGGAAGATCAGCCCCAGCATTTT; CDR3aa: CAWSYWGQGEDQPQHF
j_gene: TRBJ2-1; v_gene: TRBV11-3; d_gene: TRBD1; abundance: -; CDR3nt: TGTGCCAGCAGTACTACAGGGGGGTCCTACAATGAGCAGTTCTTC; CDR3aa: CASSTTGGSYNEQFF
j_gene: TRBJ1-1; v_gene: TRBV5-1; d_gene: TRBD1; abundance: -; CDR3nt: TGCGCCAGCAGCGCCGGGACAGGGAAAGGAACTGAAGCTTTCTTT; CDR3aa: CASSAGTGKGTEAFF
j_gene: TRBJ1-3; v_gene: TRBV18; d_gene: -; abundance: once; CDR3nt: TGTGCCAGCTCACAAAACGGGGGGAGCTCTGGAAACACCATATATTTT; CDR3aa: CASSQNGGSSGNTIYF
j_gene: TRBJ1-2; v_gene: TRBV5-6; d_gene: TRBD1; abundance: -; CDR3nt: TGTGCCAGCAGCGCCCGACAGGGGCGGTATGGTGGCTACACCTTC; CDR3aa: CASSARQGRYGGYTF
j_gene: TRBJ2-2; v_gene: TRBV5-1; d_gene: TRBD1; abundance: -; CDR3nt: TGCGCCAGCAGCTTGTTAGGACAGGGGGCGAACACCGGGGAGCTGTTTTTT; CDR3aa: CASSLLGQGANTGELFF
j_gene: TRBJ2-3; v_gene: TRBV7-2; d_gene: -; abundance: -; CDR3nt: TGTGCCAGCAGCTTATTCGGCCTTTTTAGCGGAGACCCAGATACGCAGTATTTT; CDR3aa: CASSLFGLFSGDPDTQYF